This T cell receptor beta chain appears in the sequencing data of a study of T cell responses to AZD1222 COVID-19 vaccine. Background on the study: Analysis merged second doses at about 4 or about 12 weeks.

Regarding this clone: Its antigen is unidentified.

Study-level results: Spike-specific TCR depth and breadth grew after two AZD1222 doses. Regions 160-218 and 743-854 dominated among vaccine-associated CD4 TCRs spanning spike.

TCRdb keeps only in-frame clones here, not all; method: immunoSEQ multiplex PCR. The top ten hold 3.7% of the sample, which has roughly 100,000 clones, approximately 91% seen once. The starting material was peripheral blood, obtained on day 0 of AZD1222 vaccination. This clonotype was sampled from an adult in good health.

Written as DNA, the CDR3 is TGCAGTGCTAGTACAAACGAGGACACAGATACGCAGTATTTT. Encoded protein: CSASTNEDTDTQYF. The chain recombines TRBV20-1 with TRBJ2-3; D is uncertain. The V and J ends lost 3 bases and 2 bases respectively, with 12 bases between them. Looked up from germline, CDR1 is DFQATT and CDR2 is SNEGSKA (reference sequence). The CDR3 sequence is 14 residues long.